The 26 T cell receptor beta chains below all came from one sample that was sequenced in a study of cytomegalovirus exposure and HLA in healthy donors. PCR involved 60 Vbeta and 13 Jbeta primers. The protocol was immunoSEQ multiplex PCR, while the TCRdb copy is restricted to in-frame clones and leaves out a portion. This sample has 150,000 to 200,000 clones; more than 60% occur once, and the top ten carry 1.4%. Sequenced material: PBMCs. Every receptor here comes from a woman aged 25 to 39 in good health and CMV-seronegative.

The chain uses TRBV5-1 and TRBJ2-1; TRBD1 matches 9 bases. The CDR3 is 15 amino acids. With 4 bases clipped from V and 7 bases from J, the junction kept 9 bases outside the gene matches. Germline lookup yields CDR1 SGHRS and CDR2 YFSETQ. The CDR3 DNA reads TGCGCCAGCAGCCCCCACGGGACAGGGCTGAATGAGCAGTTCTTC. Translating it yields CASSPHGTGLNEQFF.

The V gene is TRBV27, the J gene TRBJ1-1; D is ambiguous. The germline V and J ends were trimmed by 5 bases and 4 bases, with 14 bases remaining between them. The CDR3 spans 14 residues. The germline CDR1 and CDR2 sequences are MNHEY and SMNVEV (reference sequence). CDR3 amino acids: CASSDMGGITEAFF. DNA for the CDR3: TGTGCCAGCAGTGATATGGGAGGGATCACTGAAGCTTTCTTT.

The CDR3 protein is CASSVGGLAGTSTLQETQYF. The CDR3 DNA sequence: TGTGCCAGCAGCGTAGGGGGACTAGCGGGGACCTCAACTCTACAAGAGACCCAGTACTTC. The chain combines TRBV9 with TRBJ2-5; 13 bases fit TRBD2. The CDR3 spans 20 residues. The V and J ends lost 0 bases and 2 bases, in that order; junction bases with no gene match: 13. The germline V gene encodes CDR1 SGDLS and CDR2 YYNGEE.

The CDR3 is CASSGRFSYEQYF. Here the CDR3 DNA reads TGTGCCAGCAGCGGGAGGTTCTCCTACGAGCAGTACTTC. This chain links TRBV9 with TRBJ2-7; D perhaps matches TRBD2 (5 bases). Trimming cost V 3 bases and J 0 bases, with 7 bases left between them. This CDR3 is built from 13 residues. Germline lookup yields CDR1 SGDLS and CDR2 YYNGEE.

This chain uses TRBV18 with TRBJ2-7, with unresolved D. V lost 4 bases to trimming and J lost 6 bases, with 19 bases between them. CDR1 and CDR2 from the germline V gene are KGHSH and LQKENI. The CDR3 runs to 15 residues. Written as DNA, the CDR3 is TGTGCCAGCTCACTAGAGACCGTTCCGACTTCCGAGCAGTACTTC. This codes for CASSLETVPTSEQYF.

V is TRBV7-9 and J is TRBJ2-5, with TRBD1 identical over 7 bases. Germline loops: CDR1 SEHNR, CDR2 FQNEAQ (reference sequence). The V segment lost 5 bases and the J segment 2 bases; nucleotides outside the gene matches: 8. This CDR3 is 15 amino acids long. The DNA for the CDR3 is TGTGCCAGCAGCATCTCACAGGGGTTACAAGAGACCCAGTACTTC. Translated: CASSISQGLQETQYF.

The gene calls are TRBV18 and TRBJ1-4; TRBD1 aligns across 8 bases. Germline loops: CDR1 KGHSH, CDR2 LQKENI. The CDR3 sequence is 14 residues long. The trim removed 4 bases at V and 5 bases at J, leaving 3 bases unmatched. The CDR3 region has the DNA TGTGCCAGCTCACGGACAGGGCACAATGAAAAACTGTTTTTT. Amino acids: CASSRTGHNEKLFF.

The genes are TRBV5-1 and TRBJ2-2, with D maybe TRBD1 (6 bases). Germline assignment: CDR1 SGHRS and CDR2 YFSETQ. CDR3 length: 14 amino acids. Between the trimmed V and J ends, which lost 4 bases and 7 bases, there was a span of 14 bases. The CDR3 nucleotides read TGCGCCAGCAGCATCAATACAGGGTACGGGGAGCTGTTTTTT. As protein: CASSINTGYGELFF.

This clone has just a few counts. The chain joins TRBV10-3 to TRBJ2-1, with D possibly being TRBD1 (6 bases). This CDR3 contains 16 residues. The germline V gene has CDR1 ENHRY and CDR2 SYGVKD. Trimming stripped 3 bases from V and 0 bases from J, with 12 bases between. As DNA, the CDR3 is TGTGCCATCAGTGAACAAACAGGGCTCTCCTACAATGAGCAGTTCTTC. Translated, it gives CAISEQTGLSYNEQFF.

V usage is TRBV30 and J usage is TRBJ2-3; TRBD2 aligns across 13 bases. The V gene's germline CDR1 is GTSNPN and CDR2 SVGIG (reference sequence). With 2 bases clipped from V and 0 bases from J, the junction kept 20 bases outside the gene matches. CDR3 length equals 22 residues. The CDR3 sequence: CAWSSRGHGGTSGELSTDTQYF. The CDR3 DNA reads TGTGCCTGGAGTTCCAGGGGCCATGGTGGGACTAGCGGGGAGCTTAGCACAGATACGCAGTATTTT.

This clone occurred once. The rearrangement links TRBV30 to TRBJ1-2, with TRBD1 matching 7 bases. The V and J ends lost 0 bases and 7 bases, in that order; junction bases with no gene match: 8. The CDR3 runs 14 residues. Germline V gene lookup returns CDR1 GTSNPN and CDR2 SVGIG (reference sequence). CDR3 sequence: CAWSVRPAGGGYTF. In DNA form, the CDR3 reads TGTGCCTGGAGTGTACGCCCGGCAGGGGGTGGCTACACCTTC.

The chain has TRBV7-9 and TRBJ2-5; tentative D call: TRBD1 (6 bases). This CDR3 is built from 14 residues. Trimming pared 5 bases from V and 1 base from J, leaving 11 bases between. Germline V gene sequence: CDR1 SEHNR, CDR2 FQNEAQ (reference sequence). This CDR3 is CASSARTVQETQYF. In DNA, the CDR3 is TGTGCCAGCAGCGCGCGGACAGTCCAAGAGACCCAGTACTTC.

V is TRBV9 and J is TRBJ1-2; D ambiguous. Germline V gene lookup returns CDR1 SGDLS and CDR2 YYNGEE. V dropped 2 bases and J dropped 4 bases, with 9 bases sitting between them. This CDR3 spans 13 amino acids. The CDR3: CASSVGLGYGYTF. DNA for the CDR3: TGTGCCAGCAGCGTTGGACTGGGCTATGGCTACACCTTC. Full variable domain (outside the CDR3, taken from reference TRBV9 and TRBJ1-2): DSGVTQTPKHLITATGQRVTLRCSPRSGDLSVYWYQQSLDQGLQFLIQYYNGEERAKGNILERFSAQQFPDLHSELNLSSLELGDSALYFCASSVGLGYGYTFGSGTRLTVV.

V gene TRBV30 combines with J gene TRBJ1-4, with D perhaps TRBD1 (6 bases). Per germline, CDR1 GTSNPN and CDR2 SVGIG (reference sequence). The CDR3 totals 11 residues. V was clipped by 2 bases and J by 10 bases, with 8 bases between them. DNA of the CDR3: TGTGCCTGGAGTCTACAGGGAAAACTGTTTTTT. The encoded protein is CAWSLQGKLFF. The full variable domain, rest sourced from reference TRBV30 and TRBJ1-4, is SQTIHQWPATLVQPVGSPLSLECTVEGTSNPNLYWYRQAAGRGLQLLFYSVGIGQISSEVPQNLSASRPQDRQFILSSKKLLLSDSGFYLCAWSLQGKLFFGSGTQLSVL.

This clone was seen ten or more times. The chain employs TRBV6-1 and TRBJ2-7; TRBD2 matches at 9 bases. This CDR3 spans 15 amino acids. Trimming took 6 bases from V and 0 from J; bases not matched to a gene: 6. Germline V gives CDR1 MNHNS, CDR2 SASEGT. In DNA, the CDR3 is TGTGCCAGCAGGACGGGCGGGGGGGCCTCCTACGAGCAGTACTTC. The encoded protein is CASRTGGGASYEQYF.

The chain carries TRBV13 and TRBJ2-3; 11 bases are shared with TRBD2. The CDR3 has 17 residues. V dropped 5 bases and J dropped 6; count of bases not matched to a gene: 13. Germline V gene lookup returns CDR1 PRHDT and CDR2 FYEKMQ (reference sequence). The CDR3 DNA sequence: TGTGCCAGCAGCCTCCCGGCGACTAGCGGGGCCAGGGATACGCAGTATTTT. This codes for CASSLPATSGARDTQYF.

V is TRBV6-1 and J is TRBJ2-1; TRBD2 matches at 12 bases. The germline V gene has CDR1 MNHNS and CDR2 SASEGT. J lost 0 bases, V lost 3 bases, and 12 bases had no gene match. The CDR3 extends over 20 amino acids. CDR3 residues: CASSDRSSGGAVGSYNEQFF. The CDR3 DNA reads TGTGCCAGCAGTGACCGTTCTAGCGGGGGGGCCGTGGGCTCCTACAATGAGCAGTTCTTC.

This clone was recorded a few times. The chain couples TRBV7-2 to TRBJ1-1; tentatively, D is TRBD1 (5 bases). This CDR3 is 12 amino acids long. Germline V gives CDR1 SGHTA, CDR2 FQGNSA. V dropped 5 bases and J dropped 12 bases, with 16 bases sitting between them. The CDR3 region has the DNA TGTGCCAGCAGCCAAGGGGCCTCGCGAACTTTCTTT. This encodes CASSQGASRTFF. Full variable domain (missing parts from reference TRBV7-2 and TRBJ1-1): GAGVSQSPSNKVTEKGKDVELRCDPISGHTALYWYRQSLGQGLEFLIYFQGNSAPDKSGLPSDRFSAERTGGSVSTLTIQRTQQEDSAVYLCASSQGASRTFFGQGTRLTVV.

V usage is TRBV6-1 and J usage is TRBJ1-5; no firm D call. V was shortened by 1 base and J by 6 bases, with 22 bases between the two germline ends. CDR3 length: 18 amino acids. Germline loops: CDR1 MNHNS, CDR2 SASEGT. The chain's CDR3 is CASSEGGFFGLLGQPQHF. The DNA for the CDR3 is TGTGCCAGCAGTGAAGGCGGGTTCTTTGGACTACTGGGTCAGCCCCAGCATTTT.

The chain joins TRBV19 to TRBJ2-5; possible D gene TRBD1, 5 bases. Trimming cost V 3 bases and J 5 bases, with 13 bases left between them. The CDR3 totals 14 residues. Looked up from germline, CDR1 is LNHDA and CDR2 is SQIVND (reference sequence). The CDR3 region is CASSMGQGWETQYF. CDR3 bases: TGTGCCAGTAGTATGGGGCAGGGTTGGGAGACCCAGTACTTC.

The chain uses TRBV5-1 and TRBJ2-5; TRBD1 matches at 8 bases. The CDR3 totals 15 residues. Germline V gives CDR1 SGHRS, CDR2 YFSETQ. The ends lost 4 bases at V and 1 base at J; junction bases unmatched: 6. The CDR3 reads CASSIPTGGQETQYF. DNA of the CDR3: TGCGCCAGCAGCATCCCAACAGGGGGCCAAGAGACCCAGTACTTC.

The chain combines TRBV4-1 with TRBJ2-1; 10 nucleotides agree with TRBD2. Unmatched junction bases numbered 8, after V lost 1 base and J lost 5 bases. CDR1 and CDR2 (germline): MGHRA, YSYEKL. The CDR3 covers 17 residues. The CDR3 DNA follows: TGCGCCAGCAGCCAAGTGTCAGCGGGGGGGCCGGACAATGAGCAGTTCTTC. Protein: CASSQVSAGGPDNEQFF.

V is TRBV19 and J is TRBJ2-3; TRBD1 matches 9 bases. Germline CDR1 is LNHDA and CDR2 is SQIVND (reference sequence). CDR3 length equals 16 residues. V trimming: 11 bases; J trimming: 4 bases; junction bases outside the gene matches: 16. The CDR3 here is CAATGGPNGKPDTQYF. CDR3 sequence (DNA): TGTGCCGCAACAGGGGGCCCTAACGGTAAACCAGATACGCAGTATTTT.

This clone was detected a few times. The chain employs TRBV7-2 and TRBJ2-5; 8 positions match TRBD2. The junction had 10 bases not matched to a gene; V was cut back by 3 bases and J by 4 bases. Germline V gene sequence: CDR1 SGHTA, CDR2 FQGNSA. This CDR3 is built from 16 residues. The CDR3 DNA follows: TGTGCCAGCAGCTTTTTCAGAGCGGGGGTGGGAGAGACCCAGTACTTC. Translated: CASSFFRAGVGETQYF.

V gene TRBV4-2 combines with J gene TRBJ2-5; no reliable D call. V shed 1 base and J shed 2 bases, with 5 bases lying between them. CDR1 is LGHNA, CDR2 YNFKEQ, per germline. The CDR3 runs 13 residues. The CDR3 nucleotides read TGTGCCAGCAGCCAAGCGCTACAAGAGACCCAGTACTTC. Amino acid sequence: CASSQALQETQYF.

This rearrangement joins TRBV7-9 to TRBJ2-1; 13 nucleotides align to TRBD2. The CDR3 totals 17 residues. Germline V lookup: CDR1 SEHNR, CDR2 FQNEAQ (reference sequence). Trimming removed 5 bases from V and 3 bases from J; junction bases left unmatched: 7. In DNA form, the CDR3 reads TGTGCCAGCAGCCTAGGGACTAGCGGGGTCGGCTACAATGAGCAGTTCTTC. It encodes CASSLGTSGVGYNEQFF.